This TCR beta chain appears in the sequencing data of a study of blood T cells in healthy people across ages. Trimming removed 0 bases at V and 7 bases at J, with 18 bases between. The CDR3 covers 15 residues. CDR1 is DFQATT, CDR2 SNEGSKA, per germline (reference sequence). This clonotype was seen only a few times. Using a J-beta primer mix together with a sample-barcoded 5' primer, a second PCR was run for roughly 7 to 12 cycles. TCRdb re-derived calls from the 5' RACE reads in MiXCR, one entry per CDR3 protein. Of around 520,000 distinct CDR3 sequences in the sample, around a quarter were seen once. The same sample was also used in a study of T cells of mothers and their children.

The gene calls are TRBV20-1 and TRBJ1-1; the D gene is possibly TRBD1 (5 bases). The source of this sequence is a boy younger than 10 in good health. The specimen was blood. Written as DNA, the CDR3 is TGCAGTGCTAGAGATTATGGGGCAGGGTGGGGTGAAGCTTTCTTT. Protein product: CSARDYGAGWGEAFF.